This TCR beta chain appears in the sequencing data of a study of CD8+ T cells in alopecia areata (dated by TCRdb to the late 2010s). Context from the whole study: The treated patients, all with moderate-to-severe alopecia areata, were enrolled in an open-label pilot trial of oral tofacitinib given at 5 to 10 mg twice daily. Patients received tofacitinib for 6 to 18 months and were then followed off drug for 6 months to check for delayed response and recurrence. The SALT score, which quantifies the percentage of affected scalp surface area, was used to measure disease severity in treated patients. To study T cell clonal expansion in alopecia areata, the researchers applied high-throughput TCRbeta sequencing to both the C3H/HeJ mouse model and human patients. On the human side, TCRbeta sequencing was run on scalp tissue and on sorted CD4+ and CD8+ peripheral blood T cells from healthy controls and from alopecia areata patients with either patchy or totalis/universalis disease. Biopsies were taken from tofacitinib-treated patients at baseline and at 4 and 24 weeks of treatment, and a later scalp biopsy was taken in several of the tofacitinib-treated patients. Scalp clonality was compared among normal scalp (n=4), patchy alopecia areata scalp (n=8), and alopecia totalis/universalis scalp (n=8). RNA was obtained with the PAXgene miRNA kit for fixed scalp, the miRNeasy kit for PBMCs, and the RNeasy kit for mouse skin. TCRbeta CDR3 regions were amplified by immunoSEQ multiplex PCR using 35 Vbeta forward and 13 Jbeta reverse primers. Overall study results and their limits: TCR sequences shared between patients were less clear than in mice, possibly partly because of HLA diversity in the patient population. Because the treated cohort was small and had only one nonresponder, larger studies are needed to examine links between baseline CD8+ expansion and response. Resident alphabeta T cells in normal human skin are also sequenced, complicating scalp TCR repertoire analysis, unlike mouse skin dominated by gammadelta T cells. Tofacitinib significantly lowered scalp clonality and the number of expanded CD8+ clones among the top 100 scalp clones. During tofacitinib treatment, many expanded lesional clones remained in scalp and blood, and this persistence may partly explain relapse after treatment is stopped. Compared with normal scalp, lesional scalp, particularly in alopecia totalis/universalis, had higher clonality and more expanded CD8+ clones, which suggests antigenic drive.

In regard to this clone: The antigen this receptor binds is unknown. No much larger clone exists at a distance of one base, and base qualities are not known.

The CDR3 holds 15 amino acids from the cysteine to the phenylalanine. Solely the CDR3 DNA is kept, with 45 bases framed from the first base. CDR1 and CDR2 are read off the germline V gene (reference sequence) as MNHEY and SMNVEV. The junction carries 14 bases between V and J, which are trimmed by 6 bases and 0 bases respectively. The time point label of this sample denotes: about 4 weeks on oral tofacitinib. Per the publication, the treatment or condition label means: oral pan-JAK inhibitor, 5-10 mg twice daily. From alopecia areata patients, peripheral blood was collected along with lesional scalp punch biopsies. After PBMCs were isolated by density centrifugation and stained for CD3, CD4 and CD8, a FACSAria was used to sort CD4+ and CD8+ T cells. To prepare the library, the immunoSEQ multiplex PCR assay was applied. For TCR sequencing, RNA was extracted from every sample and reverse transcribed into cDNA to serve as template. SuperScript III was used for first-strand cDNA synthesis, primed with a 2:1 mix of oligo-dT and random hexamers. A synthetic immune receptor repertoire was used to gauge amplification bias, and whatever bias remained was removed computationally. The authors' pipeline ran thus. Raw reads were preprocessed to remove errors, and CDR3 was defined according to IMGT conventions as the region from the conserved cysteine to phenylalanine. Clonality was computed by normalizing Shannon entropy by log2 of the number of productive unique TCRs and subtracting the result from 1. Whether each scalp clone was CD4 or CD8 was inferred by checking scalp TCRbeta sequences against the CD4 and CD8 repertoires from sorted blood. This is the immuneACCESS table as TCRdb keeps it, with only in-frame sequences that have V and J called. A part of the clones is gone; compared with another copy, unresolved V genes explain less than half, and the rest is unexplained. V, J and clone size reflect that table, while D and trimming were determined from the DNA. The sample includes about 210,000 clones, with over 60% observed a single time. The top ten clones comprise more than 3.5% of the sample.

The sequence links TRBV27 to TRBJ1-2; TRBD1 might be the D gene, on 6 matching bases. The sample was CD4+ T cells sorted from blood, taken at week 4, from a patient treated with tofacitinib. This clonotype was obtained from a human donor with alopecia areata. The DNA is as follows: TGTGCCAGCAGAATAGGGGGGGCGGCTAACTATGGCTACACCTTC. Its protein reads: CASRIGGAANYGYTF.